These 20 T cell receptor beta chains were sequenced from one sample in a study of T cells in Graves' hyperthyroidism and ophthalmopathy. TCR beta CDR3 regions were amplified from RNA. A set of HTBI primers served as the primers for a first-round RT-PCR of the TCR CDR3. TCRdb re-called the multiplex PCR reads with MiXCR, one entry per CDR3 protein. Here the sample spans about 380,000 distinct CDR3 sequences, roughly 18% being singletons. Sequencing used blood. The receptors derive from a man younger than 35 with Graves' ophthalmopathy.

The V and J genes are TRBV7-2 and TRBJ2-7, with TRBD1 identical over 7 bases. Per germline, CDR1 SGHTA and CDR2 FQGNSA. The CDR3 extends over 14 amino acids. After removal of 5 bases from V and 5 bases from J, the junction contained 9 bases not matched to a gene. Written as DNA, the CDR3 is TGTGCCAGCAGCCCCGCAGGACAGGTACACGAGCAGTACTTC. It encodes CASSPAGQVHEQYF.

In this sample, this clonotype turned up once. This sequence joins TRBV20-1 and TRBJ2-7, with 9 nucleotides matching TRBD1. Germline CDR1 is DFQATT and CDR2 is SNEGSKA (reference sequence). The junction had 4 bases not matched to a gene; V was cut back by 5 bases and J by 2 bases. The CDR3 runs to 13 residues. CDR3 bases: TGCAGTGCTTTGGACAGGGGACCCTACGAGCAGTACTTC. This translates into CSALDRGPYEQYF.

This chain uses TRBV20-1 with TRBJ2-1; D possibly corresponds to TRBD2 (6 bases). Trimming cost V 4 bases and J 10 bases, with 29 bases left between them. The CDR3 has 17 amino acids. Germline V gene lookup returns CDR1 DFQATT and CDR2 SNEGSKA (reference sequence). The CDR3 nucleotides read TGCAGTGCTAACCAAAGGTGGGGGGAGCTGCCACCACAGGAGCAGTTCTTC. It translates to CSANQRWGELPPQEQFF.

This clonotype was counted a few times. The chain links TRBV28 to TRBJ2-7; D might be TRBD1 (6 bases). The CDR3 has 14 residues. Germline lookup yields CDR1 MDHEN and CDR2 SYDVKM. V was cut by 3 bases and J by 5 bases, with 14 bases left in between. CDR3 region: CASSFGDTLHEQYF. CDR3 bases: TGTGCCAGCAGTTTCGGGGACACCCTCCACGAGCAGTACTTC.

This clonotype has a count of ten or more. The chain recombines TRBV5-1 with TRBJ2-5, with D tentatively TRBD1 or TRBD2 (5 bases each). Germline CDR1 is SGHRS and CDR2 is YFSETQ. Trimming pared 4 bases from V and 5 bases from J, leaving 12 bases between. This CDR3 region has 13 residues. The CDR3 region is CASSPGPGETQYF. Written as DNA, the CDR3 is TGCGCCAGCAGCCCGGGGCCCGGGGAGACCCAGTACTTC.

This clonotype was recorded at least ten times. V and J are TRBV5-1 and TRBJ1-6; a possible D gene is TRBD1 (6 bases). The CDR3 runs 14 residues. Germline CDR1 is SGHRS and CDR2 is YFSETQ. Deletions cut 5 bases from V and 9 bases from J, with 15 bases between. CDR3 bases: TGCGCCAGCAGTTCCGGGACATCTCCTTCACCCCTCCACTTT. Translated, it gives CASSSGTSPSPLHF.

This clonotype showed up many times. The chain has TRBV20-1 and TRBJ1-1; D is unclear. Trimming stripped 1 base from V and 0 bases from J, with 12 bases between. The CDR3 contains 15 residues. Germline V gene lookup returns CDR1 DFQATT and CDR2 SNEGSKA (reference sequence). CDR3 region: CSARVGDTMNTEAFF. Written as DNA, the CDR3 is TGCAGTGCTAGAGTTGGAGACACTATGAACACTGAAGCTTTCTTT.

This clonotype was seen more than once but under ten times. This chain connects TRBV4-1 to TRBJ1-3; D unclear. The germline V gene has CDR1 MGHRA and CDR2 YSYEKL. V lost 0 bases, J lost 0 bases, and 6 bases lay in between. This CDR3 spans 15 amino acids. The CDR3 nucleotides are TGCGCCAGCAGCCAAGACGCGCTCTCTGGAAACACCATATATTTT. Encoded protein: CASSQDALSGNTIYF.

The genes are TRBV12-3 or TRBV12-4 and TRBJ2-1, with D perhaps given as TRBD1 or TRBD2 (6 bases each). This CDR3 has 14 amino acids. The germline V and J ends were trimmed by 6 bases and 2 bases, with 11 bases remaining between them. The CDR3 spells CASRARGPYNEQFF. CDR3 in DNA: TGTGCCAGCAGAGCCCGGGGGCCCTACAATGAGCAGTTCTTC.

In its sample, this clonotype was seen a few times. Here the CDR3 reads CSAQTSGEVFGQFF. The CDR3 nucleotides read TGCAGTGCCCAGACTAGCGGGGAAGTTTTTGGGCAGTTCTTC. J is TRBJ2-1 and V is TRBV20-1, with 11 bases aligning to TRBD2. Germline CDR1 is DFQATT and CDR2 is SNEGSKA (reference sequence). This CDR3 has 14 residues. Unmatched junction bases numbered 13, after V lost 6 bases and J lost 12 bases.

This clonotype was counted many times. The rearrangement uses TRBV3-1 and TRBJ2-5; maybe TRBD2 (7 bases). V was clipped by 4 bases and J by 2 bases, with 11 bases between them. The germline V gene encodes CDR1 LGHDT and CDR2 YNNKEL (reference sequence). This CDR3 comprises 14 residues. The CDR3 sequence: CASSPRGPQETQYF. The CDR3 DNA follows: TGTGCCAGCAGCCCGCGGGGGCCGCAAGAGACCCAGTACTTC.

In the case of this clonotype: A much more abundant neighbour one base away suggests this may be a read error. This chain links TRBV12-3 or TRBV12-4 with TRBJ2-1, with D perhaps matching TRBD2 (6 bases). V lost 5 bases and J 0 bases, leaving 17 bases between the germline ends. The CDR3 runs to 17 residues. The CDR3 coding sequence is TGTGCCAGCAGTCCCGTAGCGGCGGGGTTCTCCTACAATGAGCAGTTCTTC. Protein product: CASSPVAAGFSYNEQFF.

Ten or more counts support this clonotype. CDR3 sequence reads: CATSDPRQGATQRSSYNEQFF. Here the CDR3 DNA reads TGTGCCACCAGTGACCCAAGACAGGGGGCGACCCAAAGGAGCTCCTACAATGAGCAGTTCTTC. The chain joins TRBV24-1 to TRBJ2-1, with 10 bases identical to TRBD1. The CDR3 is 21 residues long. Germline V gives CDR1 KGHDR, CDR2 SFDVKD. The V segment lost 4 bases and the J segment 0 bases; nucleotides outside the gene matches: 17.

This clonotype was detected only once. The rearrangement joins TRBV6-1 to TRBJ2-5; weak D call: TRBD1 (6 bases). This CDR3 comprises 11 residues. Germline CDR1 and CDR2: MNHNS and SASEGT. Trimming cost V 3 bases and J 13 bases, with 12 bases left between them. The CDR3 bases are TGTGCCAGCAGTGAGGGGCAGGGGTTGTACTTC. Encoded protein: CASSEGQGLYF.

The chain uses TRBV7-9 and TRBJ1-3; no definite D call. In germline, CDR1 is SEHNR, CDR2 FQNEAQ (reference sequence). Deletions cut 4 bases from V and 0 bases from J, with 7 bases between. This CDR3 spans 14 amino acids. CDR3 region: CASSSGHSGNTIYF. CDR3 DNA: TGTGCCAGCAGCTCGGGCCACTCTGGAAACACCATATATTTT.

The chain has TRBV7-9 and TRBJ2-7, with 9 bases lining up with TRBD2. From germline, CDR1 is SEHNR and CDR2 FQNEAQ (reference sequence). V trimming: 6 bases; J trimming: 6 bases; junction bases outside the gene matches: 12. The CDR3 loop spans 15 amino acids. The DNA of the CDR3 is TGTGCCAGCAGTCGGGACTCTAGCGGGGCGGTCGAGCAGTACTTC. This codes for CASSRDSSGAVEQYF.

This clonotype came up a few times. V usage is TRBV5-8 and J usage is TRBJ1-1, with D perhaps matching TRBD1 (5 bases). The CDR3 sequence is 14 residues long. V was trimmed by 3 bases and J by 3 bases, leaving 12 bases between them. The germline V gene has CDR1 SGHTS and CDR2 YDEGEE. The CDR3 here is CASSSQGADTEAFF. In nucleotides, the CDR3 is TGTGCCAGCAGCTCTCAAGGGGCGGACACTGAAGCTTTCTTT.

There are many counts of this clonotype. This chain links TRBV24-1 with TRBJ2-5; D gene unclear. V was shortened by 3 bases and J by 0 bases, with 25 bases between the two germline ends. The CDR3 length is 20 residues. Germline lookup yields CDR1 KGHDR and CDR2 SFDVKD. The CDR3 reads CATSDQPDTNKGLYQETQYF. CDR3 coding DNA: TGTGCCACCAGTGATCAACCCGACACCAACAAGGGCCTGTACCAAGAGACCCAGTACTTC.

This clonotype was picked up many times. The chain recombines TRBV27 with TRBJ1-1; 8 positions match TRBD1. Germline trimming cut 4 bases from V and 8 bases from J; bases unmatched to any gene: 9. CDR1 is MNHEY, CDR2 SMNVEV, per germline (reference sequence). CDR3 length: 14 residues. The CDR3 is CASSSRDRGYEAFF. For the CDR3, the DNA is TGTGCCAGCAGTTCGCGCGACAGGGGTTACGAAGCTTTCTTT.

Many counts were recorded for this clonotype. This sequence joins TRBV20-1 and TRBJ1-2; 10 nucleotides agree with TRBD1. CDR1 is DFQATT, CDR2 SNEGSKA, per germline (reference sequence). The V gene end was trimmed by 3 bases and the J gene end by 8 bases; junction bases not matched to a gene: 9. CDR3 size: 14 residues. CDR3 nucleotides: TGCAGTGCTAGCCTTTACGGACAGGGGGAAGGCTACACCTTC. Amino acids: CSASLYGQGEGYTF.